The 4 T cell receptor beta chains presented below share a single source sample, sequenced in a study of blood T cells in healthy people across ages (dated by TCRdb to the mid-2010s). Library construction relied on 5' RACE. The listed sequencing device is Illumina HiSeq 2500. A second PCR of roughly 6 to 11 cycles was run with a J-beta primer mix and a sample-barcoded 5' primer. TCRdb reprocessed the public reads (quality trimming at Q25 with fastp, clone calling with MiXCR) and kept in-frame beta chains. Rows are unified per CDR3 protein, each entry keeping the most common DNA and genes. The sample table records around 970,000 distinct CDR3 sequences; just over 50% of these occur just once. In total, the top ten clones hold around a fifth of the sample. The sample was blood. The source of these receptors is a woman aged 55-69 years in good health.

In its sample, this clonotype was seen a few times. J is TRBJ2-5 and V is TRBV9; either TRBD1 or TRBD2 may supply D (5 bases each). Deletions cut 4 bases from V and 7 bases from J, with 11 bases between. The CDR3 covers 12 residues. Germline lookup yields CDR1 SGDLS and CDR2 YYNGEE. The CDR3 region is CASSPRGGTQYF. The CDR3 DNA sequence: TGTGCCAGCAGCCCCCGTGGGGGGACCCAGTACTTC.

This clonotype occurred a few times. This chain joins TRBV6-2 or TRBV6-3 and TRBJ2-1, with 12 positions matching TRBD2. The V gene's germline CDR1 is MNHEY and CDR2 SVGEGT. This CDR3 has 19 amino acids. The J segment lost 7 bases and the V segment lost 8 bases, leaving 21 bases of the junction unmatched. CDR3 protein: CASAAGLAGRPSFRNEQFF. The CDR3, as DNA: TGTGCCAGCGCAGCGGGACTAGCGGGTCGTCCCTCCTTTAGGAATGAGCAGTTCTTC.

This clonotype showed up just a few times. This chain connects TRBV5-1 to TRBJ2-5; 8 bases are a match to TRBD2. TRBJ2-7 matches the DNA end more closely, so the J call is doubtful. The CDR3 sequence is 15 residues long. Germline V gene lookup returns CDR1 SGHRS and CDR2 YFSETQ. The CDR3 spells CASSLGMGLAYEQYF. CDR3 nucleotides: TGCGCCAGCAGCTTGGGAATGGGACTAGCCTACGAGCAGTACTTC.

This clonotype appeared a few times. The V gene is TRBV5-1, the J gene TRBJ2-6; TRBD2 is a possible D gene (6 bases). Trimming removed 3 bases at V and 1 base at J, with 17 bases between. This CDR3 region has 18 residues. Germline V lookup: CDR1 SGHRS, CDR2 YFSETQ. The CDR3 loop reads CASSSYGGMRSGANVLTF. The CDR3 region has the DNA TGCGCCAGCAGCTCTTATGGGGGGATGAGGTCTGGGGCCAACGTCCTGACTTTC.